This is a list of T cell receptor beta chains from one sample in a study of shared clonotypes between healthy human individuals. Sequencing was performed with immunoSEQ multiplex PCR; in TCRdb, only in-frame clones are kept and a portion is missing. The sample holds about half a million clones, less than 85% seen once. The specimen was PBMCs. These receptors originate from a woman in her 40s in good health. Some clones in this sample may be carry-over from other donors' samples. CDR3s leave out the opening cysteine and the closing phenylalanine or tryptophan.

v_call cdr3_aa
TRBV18 ASSPTGTGVPSGNTIY
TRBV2 ASTSSRGTEAF
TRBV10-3 AIREDRVGEKLF
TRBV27 ASSLGRQSSYEQY
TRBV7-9 ASAFTKDTEAF
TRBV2 ASSAGIFPYEQY
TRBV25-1 ASSGRQEGVSGYT
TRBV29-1 SVLTARWEQY
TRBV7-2 ASSPGTSGSETQY
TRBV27 ASGMDRRMTEAF
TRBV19 ASSIQETQY
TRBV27 ASTKSPLAGIYNEQF
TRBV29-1 SVPTQNTEAF
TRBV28 ASSFGSAGIQQETQY
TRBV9 ASSVTGVNTEAF
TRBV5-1 ASSLVAGSYNEQF
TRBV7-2 ASSLEGTGAGNTIY
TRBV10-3 AISESRGGVNEQF
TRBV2 ASSGQGAGNTIY
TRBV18 ASSPRQETQY
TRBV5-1 ASSLDPGANVLT
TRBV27 ASSSTGTGVTEAF
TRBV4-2 ASSQVSAGVYTNEQF
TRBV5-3 ASSSVRDMNTEAF